A single sample is the source of the 21 T cell receptor beta chains below, sequenced in a study of shared clonotypes between healthy human individuals (dated by TCRdb to about 2020). Receptors were amplified or captured by the immunoSEQ multiplex PCR assay. TCRdb limited this immuneACCESS table to in-frame rearrangements with V and J called. A share of clones is missing; checked studies link under half to unresolved V genes, and the rest is unexplained. Across this sample there are around 1.1 million clones, with about 72% seen only once. The ten largest account for 0.85% to 1% of the sample. The material sequenced was memory CD4+ T cells from PBMCs. The cell subset or site label of this sample denotes: CD45RA-negative fraction. The origin of the receptors is a man between 18 and 35 years old in good health. Some clones in this sample may be carry-over from other donors' samples.

The chain employs TRBV7-6 and TRBJ1-4; maybe TRBD1 (6 bases). There are 18 residues in the CDR3. V dropped 1 base and J dropped 4 bases, with 19 bases sitting between them. Looked up from germline, CDR1 is SGHVS and CDR2 is FNYEAQ. The CDR3 region has the DNA TGTGCCAGCAGCTTAGTTCCATCAGGGGCCCTGTATAATGAAAAACTGTTTTTT. It translates to CASSLVPSGALYNEKLFF.

In its sample, this clone was seen once. V and J are TRBV5-1 and TRBJ2-5, with D perhaps matching TRBD1 (5 bases). CDR1 is SGHRS, CDR2 YFSETQ, per germline. Trimming shortened V by 0 bases and J by 4 bases, and 13 bases separated the two germline ends. CDR3 length equals 15 residues. As DNA, the CDR3 is TGCGCCAGCAGCTTGGCCTATGGGCAGGGAGAGACCCAGTACTTC. This translates into CASSLAYGQGETQYF.

This clone was seen a single time. The genes are TRBV28 and TRBJ1-6; 8 nucleotides align to TRBD1. Germline V CDR1 and CDR2: MDHEN, SYDVKM. Trimming cost V 10 bases and J 6 bases; bases outside gene matches: 5. The CDR3 runs to 13 residues. DNA for the CDR3: TGTGCCAATGGGGACAGGAGTAATTCACCCCTCCACTTT. Its translation: CANGDRSNSPLHF.

Worth noting for this clone: The same CDR3 arises from other DNA sequences in this sample as well. CDR3 nucleotide sequence: TGTGCCAGCTCACCACCCAGCGGGAGCTACGAGCAGTACTTC. Translated, it gives CASSPPSGSYEQYF. The chain employs TRBV18 and TRBJ2-7, with 8 bases aligning to TRBD2. Germline-derived CDR1 and CDR2 are KGHSH and LQKENI. The ends lost 0 bases at V and 3 bases at J; junction bases unmatched: 1. The CDR3 is 14 residues long.

V is TRBV28 and J is TRBJ2-5, with 12 nucleotides matching TRBD2. With V trimmed by 5 bases and J by 2 bases, 12 bases remained unmatched. CDR1 MDHEN and CDR2 SYDVKM come from the germline V gene. The CDR3 loop spans 18 amino acids. The CDR3, as DNA: TGTGCCAGCAGTCCCTCCCGGACTAGCGGGATTTGGCAAGAGACCCAGTACTTC. Translation gives CASSPSRTSGIWQETQYF. Based on the CDR3 plus reference TRBV28 and TRBJ2-5, the full variable domain is DVKVTQSSRYLVKRTGEKVFLECVQDMDHENMFWYRQDPGLGLRLIYFSYDVKMKEKGDIPEGYSVSREKKERFSLILESASTNQTSMYLCASSPSRTSGIWQETQYFGPGTRLLVL.

Concerning this clone itself: Within the sample, other DNA sequences also encode this same CDR3. V gene TRBV5-1 combines with J gene TRBJ1-1; D remains ambiguous. V lost 0 bases and J lost 1, with 10 bases in between. The CDR3 is 15 residues long. In germline, CDR1 is SGHRS, CDR2 YFSETQ. In DNA, the CDR3 is TGCGCCAGCAGCTTGGGCGGAGCCGGGAACACTGAAGCTTTCTTT. Translating gives CASSLGGAGNTEAFF.

The chain uses TRBV28 and TRBJ2-3; 10 nucleotides agree with TRBD2. V was clipped by 6 bases and J by 1 base; unmatched bases: 4. CDR1 is MDHEN, CDR2 SYDVKM, per germline. CDR3 size: 15 residues. The CDR3 DNA follows: TGTGCCAGCAGCCCAGCGGGAGGGGGCACAGATACGCAGTATTTT. Translation: CASSPAGGGTDTQYF.

The V gene is TRBV29-1, the J gene TRBJ2-7; 8 bases agree with TRBD2. J lost 7 bases, V lost 2 bases, and 10 bases had no gene match. This CDR3 comprises 14 residues. Germline V lookup: CDR1 SQVTM, CDR2 ANQGSEA. In nucleotides, the CDR3 is TGCAGCGTTGAATCCAGCGGGAGAGGGCGAGAGCAGTACTTC. It specifies CSVESSGRGREQYF.

This clone showed up many times. The chain is built from TRBV20-1 and TRBJ1-4, with 8 bases lining up with TRBD1. Germline V gene sequence: CDR1 DFQATT, CDR2 SNEGSKA (reference sequence). CDR3 length: 11 residues. V dropped 5 bases and J dropped 12; count of bases not matched to a gene: 5. DNA for the CDR3: TGCAGTGCTCCCAGGACAGGGCAACTGTTTTTT. Protein: CSAPRTGQLFF.

This clone occurred a few times. The V call is TRBV2, the J call TRBJ2-2; 10 bases are shared with TRBD2. Germline loops: CDR1 SNHLY, CDR2 FYNNEI. With 7 bases clipped from V and 0 bases from J, the junction kept 8 bases outside the gene matches. The CDR3 is 17 amino acids. DNA for the CDR3: TGTGCCAGCACGGGGGCTAGCGGGAGTGCGAACACCGGGGAGCTGTTTTTT. Protein product: CASTGASGSANTGELFF.

Regarding this clone: This sample also contains other DNA sequences that code for the same CDR3. The chain employs TRBV19 and TRBJ1-5; D not resolved. Germline lookup yields CDR1 LNHDA and CDR2 SQIVND (reference sequence). This CDR3 is 13 amino acids long. V shed 5 bases and J shed 2 bases, with 7 bases lying between them. The CDR3 DNA sequence: TGTGCCAGTAGTGGCGGGGGCAATCAGCCCCAGCATTTT. This codes for CASSGGGNQPQHF.

This chain links TRBV7-9 with TRBJ1-5, with D tentatively TRBD1 (5 bases). Trimming took off 3 bases at V and 0 bases at J, with 15 bases between the two ends. CDR1 and CDR2 from the germline V gene are SEHNR and FQNEAQ (reference sequence). This CDR3 spans 17 amino acids. DNA of the CDR3: TGTGCCAGCAGCTTCGGTTTGGGGGGGGTTAGCAATCAGCCCCAGCATTTT. This translates into CASSFGLGGVSNQPQHF.

This clone was picked up many times. The same CDR3 arises from other DNA sequences in this sample as well. V usage is TRBV5-1 and J usage is TRBJ1-1; 8 positions match TRBD1. The CDR3 has 15 residues. Per germline, CDR1 SGHRS and CDR2 YFSETQ. V lost 4 bases, J lost 5 bases, and 10 bases stayed unmatched. Here the CDR3 DNA reads TGCGCCAGCAGCCCCCGGACAGGGCGAGAGACTGAAGCTTTCTTT. Protein product: CASSPRTGRETEAFF. Full variable domain (rest looked up from reference TRBV5-1 and TRBJ1-1): KAGVTQTPRYLIKTRGQQVTLSCSPISGHRSVSWYQQTPGQGLQFLFEYFSETQRNKGNFPGRFSGRQFSNSRSEMNVSTLELGDSALYLCASSPRTGRETEAFFGQGTRLTVV.

The chain recombines TRBV5-1 with TRBJ2-5, with TRBD2 identical over 7 bases. There are 17 residues in the CDR3. V lost 0 bases and J lost 2; bases outside the gene matches: 10. The germline V gene encodes CDR1 SGHRS and CDR2 YFSETQ. This chain's CDR3 is CASSLVGAGVGQETQYF. DNA for the CDR3: TGCGCCAGCAGCTTGGTAGGGGCGGGAGTGGGTCAAGAGACCCAGTACTTC.

J is TRBJ1-1 and V is TRBV11-2; 11 bases align to TRBD1. Germline V gene lookup returns CDR1 SGHAT and CDR2 FQNNGV. The V gene end was trimmed by 5 bases and the J gene end by 3 bases; junction bases not matched to a gene: 17. The CDR3 contains 19 residues. CDR3 protein: CASSKEPDRGRIVYTEAFF. The CDR3, as DNA: TGTGCCAGCAGCAAAGAGCCGGACAGGGGGCGTATAGTTTACACTGAAGCTTTCTTT.

About this clone: A far larger clone is a single base away, which makes a read error likely. The gene calls are TRBV6-1 and TRBJ2-7; D gene ambiguous. Germline lookup yields CDR1 MNHNS and CDR2 SASEGT. There are 11 residues in the CDR3. Between the trimmed V and J ends, which lost 4 bases and 3 bases, there was a span of 4 bases. CDR3 sequence (DNA): TGTGCCAGCAGTGGTTACTACGAGCAGTACTTC. Translated: CASSGYYEQYF.

This clone came up once. V gene TRBV5-4 combines with J gene TRBJ2-2, with D hard to call. V was cut by 0 bases and J by 2 bases, with 8 bases left in between. Germline CDR1 SGHNT, CDR2 YYREEE (reference sequence). The CDR3 runs to 15 residues. CDR3 nucleotides: TGTGCCAGCAGCTTGGGACTCGTCAACACCGGGGAGCTGTTTTTT. Its translation is CASSLGLVNTGELFF. Together with reference TRBV5-4 and TRBJ2-2, the CDR3 gives the full variable domain: ETGVTQSPTHLIKTRGQQVTLRCSSQSGHNTVSWYQQALGQGPQFIFQYYREEENGRGNFPPRFSGLQFPNYSSELNVNALELDDSALYLCASSLGLVNTGELFFGEGSRLTVL.

This clone was counted a few times. The chain combines TRBV6-6 with TRBJ1-1; D remains unclear. Germline lookup yields CDR1 MNHNY and CDR2 SVGAGI (reference sequence). The ends were cut back, 8 bases at V and 4 bases at J, with 14 bases in the middle. CDR3 length equals 13 residues. The CDR3 coding sequence is TGTGCCAGCTCAAGGGAAGGAGGCACTGAAGCTTTCTTT. It codes for CASSREGGTEAFF.

Only a few counts were recorded for this clone. The V gene is TRBV5-1, the J gene TRBJ1-2; unclear D gene. The ends were cut back, 0 bases at V and 4 bases at J, with 7 bases in the middle. The CDR3 is 13 residues long. Germline V gives CDR1 SGHRS, CDR2 YFSETQ. As DNA, the CDR3 is TGCGCCAGCAGCTTGGATGGTCCCTATGGCTACACCTTC. Translation: CASSLDGPYGYTF.

A few counts support this clone. This same CDR3 is encoded by further DNA sequences in the sample. The V call is TRBV11-2, the J call TRBJ2-1; 9 bases agree with TRBD2. J lost 4 bases, V lost 1 base, and 2 bases had no gene match. Germline V gives CDR1 SGHAT, CDR2 FQNNGV. This CDR3 region has 15 residues. The CDR3 DNA reads as TGTGCCAGCAGCTTAGGACTAGCGGAGTACAATGAGCAGTTCTTC. Translation: CASSLGLAEYNEQFF. The whole variable domain, remainder taken from reference TRBV11-2 and TRBJ2-1, is EAGVAQSPRYKIIEKRQSVAFWCNPISGHATLYWYQQILGQGPKLLIQFQNNGVVDDSQLPKDRFSAERLKGVDSTLKIQPAKLEDSAVYLCASSLGLAEYNEQFFGPGTRLTVL.

CDR3: CASSRGQTAGANVLTF. The CDR3 nucleotides read TGTGCCAGCAGCAGGGGACAGACTGCTGGGGCCAACGTCCTGACTTTC. The J gene is TRBJ2-6, the V gene TRBV5-4; TRBD1 aligns across 7 bases. The trim removed 4 bases at V and 2 bases at J, leaving 6 bases unmatched. Germline V gene data show CDR1 as SGHNT and CDR2 as YYREEE (reference sequence). This CDR3 has 16 amino acids.